A selection of T cell receptor beta chains follows, all from one sample in a study of T cells in Graves' hyperthyroidism and ophthalmopathy. MiXCR was run by TCRdb on the multiplex PCR reads, yielding one entry per CDR3 protein. The sample has about 350,000 distinct CDR3 sequences; more than 11% are singletons. The sequenced material came from blood. These TCRs come from a woman in her 30s with Graves' hyperthyroidism. Each CDR3 is given with its conserved first and last residue. D genes are given only for firm matches. Size is stated for part of the rows, as once, few or many counts, or as a class when the clone is expanded.

d_gene	abundance	j_gene	len	v_gene	CDR3nt	CDR3aa
TRBD2	.	TRBJ2-3	16	TRBV4-3	TGCGCCAGCAGCCCCAGACTAGCGGGGGGGACAGATACGCAGTATTTT	CASSPRLAGGTDTQYF
.	many	TRBJ2-2	17	TRBV11-3	TGTGCCAGCAGCCCGTGGATAGGTCTTGGGACAACCGGGGAGCTGTTTTTT	CASSPWIGLGTTGELFF
TRBD1	many	TRBJ2-2	15	TRBV27	TGTGCCAGCAGGTCACAGGGGGCGGTCACCGGGGAGCTGTTTTTT	CASRSQGAVTGELFF
.	many	TRBJ1-1	13	TRBV7-9	TGTGCCAGCATGGGCAGGCGGAACACTGAAGCTTTCTTT	CASMGRRNTEAFF
.	many	TRBJ2-7	13	TRBV11-2	TGTGCCAGCAGCTTACCCGGGGTGGACGAGCAGTACTTC	CASSLPGVDEQYF
.	many	TRBJ2-7	11	TRBV27	TGTGCCAGCAGTGAGCGAGGACAGCAGTACTTC	CASSERGQQYF
TRBD2	few	TRBJ2-7	15	TRBV4-3	TGCGCCAGCAGCCAAGAGTCTAGCGGGAGGTACGAGCAGTACTTC	CASSQESSGRYEQYF
.	many	TRBJ2-1	16	TRBV12-3/TRBV12-4	TGTGCCAGCAGACCTATGACGGGGGGCTTATACAATGAGCAGTTCTTC	CASRPMTGGLYNEQFF
.	few	TRBJ1-1	15	TRBV20-1	TGCAGTGCTAGAGGGGAACAGGGTATCGGGACTGAAGCTTTCTTT	CSARGEQGIGTEAFF
.	.	TRBJ2-5	14	TRBV6-5	TGTGCCAGCAGTTCGGGTCGTGGGGTTGAGACCCAGTACTTC	CASSSGRGVETQYF
TRBD2	many	TRBJ2-1	14	TRBV11-2	TGTGCCAGCAGCTTTCAAGTAGCGGGACATGAGCAGTTCTTC	CASSFQVAGHEQFF
TRBD2	.	TRBJ2-2	16	TRBV6-1	TGTGCCAGCAGCCCCAACCCTAGCGGGAAGAGCGGGGAGCTGTTTTTT	CASSPNPSGKSGELFF
.	many	TRBJ1-2	14	TRBV28	TGTGCCAGCCAAAGCGGGGAGGCTAACTATGGCTACACCTTC	CASQSGEANYGYTF
.	many	TRBJ1-1	13	TRBV3-1	TGTGCCAGCAGCCAAAAAAGGCGCACTGAAGCTTTCTTT	CASSQKRRTEAFF
.	.	TRBJ1-5	14	TRBV3-1	TGTGCCAGCAGCCAAGAGTACGGTGGGAGGCCCCAGCATTTT	CASSQEYGGRPQHF
TRBD2	.	TRBJ2-5	16	TRBV20-1	TGCAGTGCTAGACGTATCGGGAGGCCCCTGCAAGAGACCCAGTACTTC	CSARRIGRPLQETQYF
TRBD2	.	TRBJ2-7	15	TRBV11-2	TGTGCCAGCAGCCCCCTAGGAGCGGGAGTGGGCGAGCAGTACTTC	CASSPLGAGVGEQYF
.	many	TRBJ2-1	16	TRBV11-2	TGTGCCAGCAGCTCCTTGCGGGGGCCCTTCTACAATGAGCAGTTCTTC	CASSSLRGPFYNEQFF
TRBD2	many	TRBJ2-1	15	TRBV2	TGTGCCAGCACGAAAGCGGGAGGCCCCCGAAATGAGCAGTTCTTC	CASTKAGGPRNEQFF
TRBD1	few	TRBJ2-7	13	TRBV6-2/TRBV6-3	TGTGCCAGCAGCACCGGGACAGCCTACGAGCAGTACTTC	CASSTGTAYEQYF
.	many	TRBJ2-4	13	TRBV28	TGTGCCAGCAGTTTAGGGGCTGAAAACATTCAGTACTTC	CASSLGAENIQYF
TRBD2	.	TRBJ2-4	18	TRBV11-2	TGTGCCAGCAGCTCTACCGGCGGAGCGGGAGGCCCCAAAAACATTCAGTACTTC	CASSSTGGAGGPKNIQYF
TRBD2	many	TRBJ2-2	18	TRBV7-8	TGTGCCAGCAGCTTGGGACTAGCGGGAGGGCGTTTCACCGGGGAGCTGTTTTTT	CASSLGLAGGRFTGELFF
.	.	TRBJ1-5	13	TRBV10-3	TGTGCCACCGCCCGGGGTAGCAATCAGCCCCAGCATTTT	CATARGSNQPQHF
TRBD2	many	TRBJ2-5	17	TRBV11-2	TGTGCCAGCAGCTTAGGGTCTAGCGGGATCGCCGCGGAGACCCAGTACTTC	CASSLGSSGIAAETQYF